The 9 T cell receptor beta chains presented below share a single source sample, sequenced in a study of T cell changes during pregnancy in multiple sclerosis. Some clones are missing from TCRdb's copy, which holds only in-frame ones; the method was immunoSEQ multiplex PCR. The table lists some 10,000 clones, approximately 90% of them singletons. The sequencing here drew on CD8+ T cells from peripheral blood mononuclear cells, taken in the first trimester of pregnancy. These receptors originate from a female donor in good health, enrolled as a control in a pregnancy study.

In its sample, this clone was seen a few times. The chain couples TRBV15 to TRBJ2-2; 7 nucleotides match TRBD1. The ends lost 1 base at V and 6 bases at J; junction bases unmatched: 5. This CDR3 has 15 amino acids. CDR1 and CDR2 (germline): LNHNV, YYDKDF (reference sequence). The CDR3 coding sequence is TGTGCCACCAGCAGAGGACAGGGTGAACCCGGGGAGCTGTTTTTT. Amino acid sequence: CATSRGQGEPGELFF.

The CDR3 sequence is CASSLKPGQGMNQPQHF. The CDR3 DNA is TGCGCCAGCAGCCTGAAACCGGGACAGGGGATGAATCAGCCCCAGCATTTT. The V gene is TRBV4-3, the J gene TRBJ1-5; 10 bases are a match to TRBD1. Germline CDR1 reads LGHNA; CDR2 reads YSLEER. The trim removed 4 bases at V and 4 bases at J, leaving 10 bases unmatched. The CDR3 is 17 amino acids.

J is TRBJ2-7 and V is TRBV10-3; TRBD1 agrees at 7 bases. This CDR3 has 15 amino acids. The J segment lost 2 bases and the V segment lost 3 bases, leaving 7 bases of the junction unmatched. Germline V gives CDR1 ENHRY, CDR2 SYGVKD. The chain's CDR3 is CAISDEGQFPYEQYF. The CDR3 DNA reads TGTGCCATCAGTGACGAGGGACAGTTCCCCTACGAGCAGTACTTC.

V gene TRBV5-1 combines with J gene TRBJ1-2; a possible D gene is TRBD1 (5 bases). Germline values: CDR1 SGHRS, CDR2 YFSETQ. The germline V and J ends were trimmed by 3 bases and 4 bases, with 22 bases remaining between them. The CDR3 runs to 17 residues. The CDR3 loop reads CASSSKGYRLDFYGYTF. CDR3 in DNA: TGCGCCAGCAGCTCCAAGGGGTACAGGCTCGATTTCTATGGCTACACCTTC.

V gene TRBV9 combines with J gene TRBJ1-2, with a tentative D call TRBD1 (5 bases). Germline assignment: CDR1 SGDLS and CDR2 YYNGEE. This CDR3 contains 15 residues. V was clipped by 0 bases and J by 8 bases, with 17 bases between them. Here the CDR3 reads CASSVDLIDAGGYTF. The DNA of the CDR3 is TGTGCCAGCAGCGTAGATCTCATCGACGCAGGGGGCTACACCTTC.

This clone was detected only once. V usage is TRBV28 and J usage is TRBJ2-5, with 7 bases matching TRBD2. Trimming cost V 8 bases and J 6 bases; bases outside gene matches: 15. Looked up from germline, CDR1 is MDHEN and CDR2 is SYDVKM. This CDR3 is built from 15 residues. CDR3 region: CASWTPGAGKKTQYF. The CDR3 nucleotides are TGTGCCAGCTGGACCCCAGGAGCGGGGAAAAAGACCCAGTACTTC.

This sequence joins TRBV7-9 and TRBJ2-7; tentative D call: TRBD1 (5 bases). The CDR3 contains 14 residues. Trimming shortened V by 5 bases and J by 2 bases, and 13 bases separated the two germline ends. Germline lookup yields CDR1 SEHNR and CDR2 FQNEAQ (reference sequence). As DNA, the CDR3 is TGTGCCAGCAGCCCCCAGGGTAAGGCCTACGAGCAGTACTTC. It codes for CASSPQGKAYEQYF.

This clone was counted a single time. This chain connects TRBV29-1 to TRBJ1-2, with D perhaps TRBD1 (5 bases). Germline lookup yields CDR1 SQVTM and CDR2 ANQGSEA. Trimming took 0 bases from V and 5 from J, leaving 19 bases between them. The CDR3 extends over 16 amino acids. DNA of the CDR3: TGCAGCGTTGAAGAGTGGGGGGAGGGGAAGAGGTATGGCTACACCTTC. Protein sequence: CSVEEWGEGKRYGYTF.

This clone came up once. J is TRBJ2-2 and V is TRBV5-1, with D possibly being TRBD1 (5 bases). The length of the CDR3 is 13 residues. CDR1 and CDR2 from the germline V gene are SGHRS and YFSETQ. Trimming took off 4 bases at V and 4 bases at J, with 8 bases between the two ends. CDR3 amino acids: CASSKDITGELFF. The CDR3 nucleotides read TGCGCCAGCAGCAAGGACATCACCGGGGAGCTGTTTTTT.